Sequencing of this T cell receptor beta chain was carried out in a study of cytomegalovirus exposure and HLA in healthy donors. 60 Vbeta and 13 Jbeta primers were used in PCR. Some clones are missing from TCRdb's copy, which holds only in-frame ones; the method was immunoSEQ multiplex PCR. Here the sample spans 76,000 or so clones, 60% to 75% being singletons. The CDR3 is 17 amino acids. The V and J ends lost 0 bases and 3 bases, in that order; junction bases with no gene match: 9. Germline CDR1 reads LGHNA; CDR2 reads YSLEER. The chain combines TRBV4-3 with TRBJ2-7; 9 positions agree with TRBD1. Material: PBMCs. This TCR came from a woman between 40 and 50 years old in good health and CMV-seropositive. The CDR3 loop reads CASSQDFFTGGIYEQYF. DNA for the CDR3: TGCGCCAGCAGCCAAGATTTTTTTACAGGGGGCATCTACGAGCAGTACTTC.